Below are 17 T cell receptor beta chains sequenced from a single sample in a study of blood T cell repertoires in COVID-19. Repertoires were generated with immunoSEQ multiplex PCR, while TCRdb's copy carries only in-frame clones and drops some. The sample consists of around 480,000 clones, about 91% of them appearing once. Sequencing input: peripheral blood. These receptors were collected from a woman aged 45-60 years with COVID-19, enrolled during active disease.

J is TRBJ1-2 and V is TRBV9; a possible D gene is TRBD1 (5 bases). V shed 4 bases and J shed 3 bases, with 10 bases lying between them. Germline lookup yields CDR1 SGDLS and CDR2 YYNGEE. There are 13 residues in the CDR3. CDR3 coding DNA: TGTGCCAGCAGCACCGGGGGGTACTATGGCTACACCTTC. Translated, it gives CASSTGGYYGYTF.

The chain is built from TRBV30 and TRBJ2-3; TRBD2 agrees at 10 bases. V lost 2 bases to trimming and J lost 5 bases; unmatched junction nucleotides: 10. The germline CDR1 and CDR2 sequences are GTSNPN and SVGIG (reference sequence). This CDR3 contains 16 residues. The CDR3 sequence: CAWSPSGGAIVDTQYF. The CDR3 nucleotides are TGTGCCTGGAGTCCCAGCGGGGGGGCAATTGTAGATACGCAGTATTTT.

The chain has TRBV5-1 and TRBJ2-3; 7 nucleotides align to TRBD1. The CDR3 loop spans 14 amino acids. Per the germline V gene, CDR1 is SGHRS and CDR2 is YFSETQ. V lost 4 bases, J lost 5 bases, and 7 bases stayed unmatched. The CDR3 DNA follows: TGCGCCAGCAGCCCGACAGGGTGGGGAGATACGCAGTATTTT. It translates to CASSPTGWGDTQYF.

CDR3 residues: CASSLTGLGTEAFF. In DNA form, the CDR3 reads TGTGCCAGCAGCTTGACAGGGCTGGGCACTGAAGCTTTCTTT. The chain recombines TRBV7-3 with TRBJ1-1, with 7 bases that match TRBD1. This CDR3 has 14 residues. V gave up 3 bases and J gave up 4 bases; unmatched junction bases: 5. Germline V gives CDR1 SGHTA, CDR2 FQGTGA. The full variable domain, its missing parts supplied by reference TRBV7-3 and TRBJ1-1, is GAGVSQTPSNKVTEKGKYVELRCDPISGHTALYWYRQSLGQGPEFLIYFQGTGAADDSGLPNDRFFAVRPEGSVSTLKIQRTERGDSAVYLCASSLTGLGTEAFFGQGTRLTVV.

V usage is TRBV18 and J usage is TRBJ1-1; a possible D gene is TRBD1 (5 bases). V was cut by 5 bases and J by 7 bases, with 8 bases left in between. Germline values: CDR1 KGHSH, CDR2 LQKENI. The CDR3 spans 11 residues. The CDR3 coding sequence is TGTGCCAGCTCAGAAACAGGTGAAGCTTTCTTT. It specifies CASSETGEAFF.

The rearrangement uses TRBV4-1 and TRBJ2-5; 8 nucleotides agree with TRBD2. This CDR3 is 14 amino acids long. Germline V gene data show CDR1 as MGHRA and CDR2 as YSYEKL. With 4 bases clipped from V and 4 bases from J, the junction kept 5 bases outside the gene matches. In DNA form, the CDR3 reads TGCGCCAGCAGCCCCTTAGCGGGGCTAGAGACCCAGTACTTC. This encodes CASSPLAGLETQYF.

The CDR3 region is CASSYSGGRNQPQHF. CDR3 in DNA: TGTGCCAGCAGTTACTCAGGGGGCCGGAATCAGCCCCAGCATTTT. The V call is TRBV6-6, the J call TRBJ1-5; 7 bases map to TRBD1. V was clipped by 0 bases and J by 4 bases; unmatched bases: 3. Germline CDR1 and CDR2: MNHNY and SVGAGI (reference sequence). This CDR3 contains 15 residues.

V is TRBV7-9 and J is TRBJ1-1; no clear D gene. Germline CDR1 is SEHNR and CDR2 is FQNEAQ (reference sequence). The CDR3 extends over 13 amino acids. The germline V and J ends were trimmed by 4 bases and 2 bases, with 8 bases remaining between them. The CDR3 DNA sequence: TGTGCCAGCAGCTCAGGCATTAACACTGAAGCTTTCTTT. Its translation: CASSSGINTEAFF.

V is TRBV27 and J is TRBJ2-7, with D tentatively TRBD2 (6 bases). Germline CDR1 reads MNHEY; CDR2 reads SMNVEV (reference sequence). This CDR3 comprises 15 residues. Trimming removed 5 bases at V and 5 bases at J, with 19 bases between. The CDR3 loop is CASSLEGRTGDEQYF. Here the CDR3 DNA reads TGTGCCAGCAGTCTGGAGGGCCGGACTGGCGACGAGCAGTACTTC.

This chain links TRBV4-1 with TRBJ1-1; D is unresolved. Looked up from germline, CDR1 is MGHRA and CDR2 is YSYEKL. The CDR3 runs to 14 residues. The V gene lost 3 bases and the J gene lost 5 bases, with 13 bases spanning the gap. CDR3 residues: CASSQVQALTEAFF. DNA of the CDR3: TGCGCCAGCAGCCAGGTTCAGGCACTGACTGAAGCTTTCTTT.

V gene TRBV11-2 combines with J gene TRBJ1-6; possible D gene TRBD1, 6 bases. This CDR3 has 16 residues. CDR1 and CDR2 (germline): SGHAT, FQNNGV. Deletions cut 5 bases from V and 6 bases from J, with 17 bases between. Here the CDR3 reads CASSTGGAGRNSPLHF. As DNA, the CDR3 is TGTGCCAGCAGCACCGGGGGGGCCGGACGTAATTCACCCCTCCACTTT. The variable domain in full, completed from reference TRBV11-2 and TRBJ1-6, reads EAGVAQSPRYKIIEKRQSVAFWCNPISGHATLYWYQQILGQGPKLLIQFQNNGVVDDSQLPKDRFSAERLKGVDSTLKIQPAKLEDSAVYLCASSTGGAGRNSPLHFGNGTRLTVT.

The chain joins TRBV6-1 to TRBJ2-3; 10 nucleotides align to TRBD2. The CDR3 contains 17 residues. From germline, CDR1 is MNHNS and CDR2 SASEGT. V was clipped by 4 bases and J by 2 bases; unmatched bases: 9. The CDR3 DNA follows: TGTGCCAGCAGTGGGCTAAGCGGGGGGGCCGTCACAGATACGCAGTATTTT. This codes for CASSGLSGGAVTDTQYF.

V gene TRBV5-5 combines with J gene TRBJ2-4; D remains ambiguous. Looked up from germline, CDR1 is SGHKS and CDR2 is YYEKEE (reference sequence). The CDR3 runs to 15 residues. V was shortened by 2 bases and J by 9 bases, with 18 bases between the two germline ends. The CDR3 region is CASSFVRGPEVIQYF. CDR3 DNA sequence: TGTGCCAGCAGCTTTGTGCGAGGCCCCGAGGTCATTCAGTACTTC. Looking up the rest from reference TRBV5-5 and TRBJ2-4 gives the full variable domain: DAGVTQSPTHLIKTRGQQVTLRCSPISGHKSVSWYQQVLGQGPQFIFQYYEKEERGRGNFPDRFSARQFPNYSSELNVNALLLGDSALYLCASSFVRGPEVIQYFGAGTRLSVL.

The rearrangement uses TRBV7-3 and TRBJ1-1; unclear D gene. V was shortened by 0 bases and J by 5 bases, with 10 bases between the two germline ends. This CDR3 is 14 amino acids long. CDR1 is SGHTA and CDR2 is FQGTGA in the germline V gene. This CDR3 is CASSLTGRSTEAFF. For the CDR3, the DNA is TGTGCCAGCAGCTTAACGGGGAGGAGTACTGAAGCTTTCTTT. Complete variable domain (other parts from reference TRBV7-3 and TRBJ1-1): GAGVSQTPSNKVTEKGKYVELRCDPISGHTALYWYRQSLGQGPEFLIYFQGTGAADDSGLPNDRFFAVRPEGSVSTLKIQRTERGDSAVYLCASSLTGRSTEAFFGQGTRLTVV.

The chain couples TRBV3-1 (or the pseudogene TRBV3-2) to TRBJ2-3, with TRBD2 matching 7 bases. There are 17 residues in the CDR3. Germline V lookup: CDR1 LGHDT, CDR2 YNNKEL (reference sequence). The junction had 8 bases not matched to a gene; V was cut back by 0 bases and J by 2 bases. This CDR3 is CASSQDYGGDFTDTQYF. The CDR3 DNA is TGTGCCAGCAGCCAAGATTATGGGGGGGACTTCACAGATACGCAGTATTTT.

The rearrangement uses TRBV19 and TRBJ1-5; D is unresolved. The V gene's germline CDR1 is LNHDA and CDR2 SQIVND (reference sequence). The CDR3 loop spans 18 amino acids. Deletions cut 6 bases from V and 2 bases from J, with 23 bases between. CDR3 coding DNA: TGTGCCAGTAGCCCCGGGGTGGCGGGGAGAATTGGCAATCAGCCCCAGCATTTT. It encodes CASSPGVAGRIGNQPQHF.

The rearrangement joins TRBV2 to TRBJ2-5; no clear D gene. In germline, CDR1 is SNHLY, CDR2 FYNNEI. The CDR3 extends over 13 amino acids. The germline V and J ends were trimmed by 3 bases and 1 base, with 6 bases remaining between them. The CDR3 nucleotides are TGTGCCAGCAGTGACAGGTTCCAAGAGACCCAGTACTTC. Translated: CASSDRFQETQYF.